The 20 T cell receptor beta chains presented below share a single source sample, sequenced in a study of blood T cell repertoires in COVID-19. Sequencing used immunoSEQ multiplex PCR; TCRdb keeps in-frame clones, though not all of them. In the table there are roughly 450,000 clones, about 90% of which are singletons. Input material: PBMCs or T cells enriched from blood (not recorded which). The source of these receptors is a man aged 18 to 29 who had recovered from COVID-19.

The rearrangement links TRBV28 to TRBJ1-1, with unresolved D. V was pared by 5 bases and J by 7 bases, with 14 bases between. The V gene's germline CDR1 is MDHEN and CDR2 SYDVKM. The CDR3 has 13 amino acids. The CDR3 nucleotides read TGTGCCAGCAGTCGGGCCGGAGGGCTTGAAGCTTTCTTT. This gives the protein CASSRAGGLEAFF.

The CDR3 sequence is CASSPGKEYGYTF. In DNA form, the CDR3 reads TGTGCCAGCAGTCCAGGGAAAGAGTATGGCTACACCTTC. The rearrangement links TRBV27 to TRBJ1-2; D is possibly TRBD1 (5 bases). The V gene lost 5 bases and the J gene lost 5 bases, with 12 bases spanning the gap. Per the germline V gene, CDR1 is MNHEY and CDR2 is SMNVEV (reference sequence). The CDR3 totals 13 residues.

This clone was seen a single time. The chain recombines TRBV5-5 with TRBJ1-2; D is possibly TRBD1 (5 bases). V lost 0 bases and J 4 bases, leaving 7 bases between the germline ends. Per germline, CDR1 SGHKS and CDR2 YYEKEE (reference sequence). The CDR3 totals 13 residues. CDR3 in DNA: TGTGCCAGCAGCTTGGTCGGGGGCTATGGCTACACCTTC. Its protein is CASSLVGGYGYTF.

The DNA for the CDR3 is TGTGCCAGCAGCCAAGCGGGAGGCACAGATACGCAGTATTTT. It encodes CASSQAGGTDTQYF. V gene TRBV3-1 (or the pseudogene TRBV3-2) combines with J gene TRBJ2-3; a possible D gene is TRBD2 (6 bases). The CDR3 has 14 amino acids. With 1 base removed from V and 1 base from J, the gap between germline ends came to 6 bases. From germline, CDR1 is LGHDT and CDR2 YNNKEL (reference sequence).

The V call is TRBV7-9, the J call TRBJ2-1; 10 bases are shared with TRBD2. With V trimmed by 5 bases and J by 4 bases, 14 bases remained unmatched. The CDR3 totals 18 residues. The V gene's germline CDR1 is SEHNR and CDR2 FQNEAQ (reference sequence). In nucleotides, the CDR3 is TGTGCCAGCAGCCGCGACGGACTAGCGGAAAATGGATACAATGAGCAGTTCTTC. This gives the protein CASSRDGLAENGYNEQFF.

The V call is TRBV9, the J call TRBJ1-6; 7 bases fit TRBD1. Trimming cost V 4 bases and J 10 bases; bases outside gene matches: 8. The CDR3 length is 14 residues. Germline V gives CDR1 SGDLS, CDR2 YYNGEE. The CDR3 DNA sequence: TGTGCCAGCAGCCGCAGACAGGGAAACTCACCCCTCCACTTT. Translated: CASSRRQGNSPLHF.

J is TRBJ1-3 and V is TRBV5-1; D may be TRBD1 (5 bases). The V end was cut by 3 bases, the J end by 9 bases, with 16 bases between. CDR3 length equals 14 residues. From germline, CDR1 is SGHRS and CDR2 YFSETQ. As DNA, the CDR3 is TGCGCCAGCAGCTCGGAGGGGACGGGGGTCACCATATATTTT. Translated, it gives CASSSEGTGVTIYF.

The chain is built from TRBV21-1 and TRBJ1-4; TRBD1, the table's D call, was not compared with the DNA. TRBV21-1 is shown as a pseudogene. The CDR3 loop spans 16 amino acids. This chain's CDR3 is CASDNLPGCPGEKLFF. DNA for the CDR3: TGTGCCAGCGACAACCTTCCAGGTTGTCCAGGCGAAAAACTGTTTTTT.

This sequence joins TRBV10-3 and TRBJ2-2; 15 bases align to TRBD2. This CDR3 is built from 20 residues. Germline CDR1 is ENHRY and CDR2 is SYGVKD. J lost 2 bases, V lost 3 bases, and 10 bases had no gene match. CDR3 sequence reads: CAISDWDGTSGRSNTGELFF. Written as DNA, the CDR3 is TGTGCCATCAGTGATTGGGATGGGACTAGCGGGAGGAGTAACACCGGGGAGCTGTTTTTT.

The CDR3 sequence: CASSLYSGETQYF. CDR3 coding DNA: TGTGCCAGCAGCTTGTACTCCGGGGAGACCCAGTACTTC. V usage is TRBV5-4 and J usage is TRBJ2-5; D unclear. The CDR3 has 13 residues. The V end lost 1 base, the J end lost 5 bases, and 9 bases lay between the germline ends. Germline CDR1 SGHNT, CDR2 YYREEE (reference sequence).

The chain joins TRBV4-1 to TRBJ1-2; D gene unclear. Germline values: CDR1 MGHRA, CDR2 YSYEKL. CDR3 length equals 15 residues. Trimming took 1 base from V and 3 from J, leaving 12 bases between them. The CDR3 DNA reads as TGCGCCAGCAGCCAAGTAGCGGGAATAGACTATGGCTACACCTTC. Translation: CASSQVAGIDYGYTF.

As concerns this clone: This same CDR3 is encoded by further DNA sequences in the sample. The J gene is TRBJ2-1, the V gene TRBV5-1; D is perhaps TRBD2 (5 bases). The V and J ends lost 4 bases and 4 bases respectively, with 6 bases between them. CDR3 length: 12 residues. The germline CDR1 and CDR2 sequences are SGHRS and YFSETQ. For the CDR3, the DNA is TGCGCCAGCAGCCGGGATTACAATGAGCAGTTCTTC. Residues: CASSRDYNEQFF.

The CDR3 DNA reads TGTGCCAGCAGTTCGGAAGGGGTTGGAGCCTACGAGCAGTACTTC. Translating it yields CASSSEGVGAYEQYF. The rearrangement joins TRBV27 to TRBJ2-7; a possible D gene is TRBD1 (5 bases). The CDR3 extends over 15 amino acids. CDR1 is MNHEY, CDR2 SMNVEV, per germline (reference sequence). Trimming removed 4 bases at V and 2 bases at J, with 15 bases between.

This clone has a single count. V and J are TRBV28 and TRBJ1-2; D may be TRBD1 (5 bases). Germline V gene sequence: CDR1 MDHEN, CDR2 SYDVKM. V lost 5 bases and J 3 bases, leaving 22 bases between the germline ends. The CDR3 spans 17 residues. CDR3 nucleotides: TGTGCCAGCAGTCTTGACAGAATTGGGTTAGTGGACTATGGCTACACCTTC. Translated, it gives CASSLDRIGLVDYGYTF.

This chain links TRBV29-1 with TRBJ1-4; possibly TRBD1 for D (6 bases). Trimming cost V 4 bases and J 12 bases, with 12 bases left between them. CDR3 length: 11 residues. Germline CDR1 reads SQVTM; CDR2 reads ANQGSEA. CDR3 coding DNA: TGCAGCGTTGTATGGGGGCCGCAACTGTTTTTT. Its translation: CSVVWGPQLFF.

This clone is a singleton in its sample. This chain joins TRBV7-6 and TRBJ1-3; no firm D call. The ends were cut back, 0 bases at V and 3 bases at J, with 15 bases in the middle. Per the germline V gene, CDR1 is SGHVS and CDR2 is FNYEAQ. The CDR3 spans 17 residues. The CDR3 nucleotides are TGTGCCAGCAGCTTAGCGGAACTAAGCGGTCTTGGAAACACCATATATTTT. This translates into CASSLAELSGLGNTIYF.

V and J are TRBV11-2 and TRBJ2-7, with a tentative D call TRBD1 (5 bases). Germline loops: CDR1 SGHAT, CDR2 FQNNGV. There are 14 residues in the CDR3. V was shortened by 3 bases and J by 0 bases, with 9 bases between the two germline ends. The CDR3 here is CASSLAGPSYEQYF. The CDR3 nucleotides read TGTGCCAGCAGCTTGGCAGGGCCCTCCTACGAGCAGTACTTC. Looking up the rest from reference TRBV11-2 and TRBJ2-7 gives the full variable domain: EAGVAQSPRYKIIEKRQSVAFWCNPISGHATLYWYQQILGQGPKLLIQFQNNGVVDDSQLPKDRFSAERLKGVDSTLKIQPAKLEDSAVYLCASSLAGPSYEQYFGPGTRLTVT.

The V gene is TRBV13, the J gene TRBJ1-1; 8 bases fit TRBD1. The CDR3 is 12 amino acids. Unmatched junction bases numbered 3, after V lost 5 bases and J lost 7 bases. CDR1 is PRHDT and CDR2 is FYEKMQ in the germline V gene (reference sequence). CDR3 region: CASSAGTGEAFF. Here the CDR3 DNA reads TGTGCCAGCAGCGCCGGGACAGGTGAAGCTTTCTTT.

This clone was recorded a few times. The CDR3 DNA follows: TGTGCCAGCAGTTTATCTGCCCAGATTTGGCAGGGGAACCCCGAGCAGTACTTC. Amino acid sequence: CASSLSAQIWQGNPEQYF. This chain joins TRBV27 and TRBJ2-7, with D possibly matching TRBD1 (6 bases). With 0 bases removed from V and 6 bases from J, the gap between germline ends came to 24 bases. Germline assignment: CDR1 MNHEY and CDR2 SMNVEV (reference sequence). CDR3 length: 18 residues.

V gene TRBV5-1 combines with J gene TRBJ2-3, with D possibly TRBD2 on 5 matching bases. The CDR3 spans 15 residues. Germline V CDR1 and CDR2: SGHRS, YFSETQ. V was clipped by 0 bases and J by 0 bases, with 8 bases between them. CDR3 DNA: TGCGCCAGCAGCTTGGTCAGCGGAAGCACAGATACGCAGTATTTT. This encodes CASSLVSGSTDTQYF.